This T cell receptor (beta chain) was profiled in a study of sequential checkpoint blockade in melanoma. Study information: Arm A got nivolumab then ipilimumab; arm B the reverse, 1:1. Maintenance nivolumab came after either treatment sequence.

Noted treatment: randomized to nivolumab then ipilimumab (arm A) or the reverse (arm B). DNA-damaging chemotherapy had not been given to any patient beforehand. Live CD3+CD8+ CD19− CD56− cells were sorted from PBMCs. Sequencing was performed with immunoSEQ multiplex PCR; in TCRdb, only in-frame clones are kept and a portion is missing. The top ten hold 24% of the sample, which has 15,000 to 20,000 clones, 85% to 95% seen once. This clone has more than one count but fewer than ten. The V gene lost 3 bases and the J gene lost 0 bases, with 6 bases spanning the gap. The CDR3 spans 14 residues. Germline CDR1 is MNHEY and CDR2 is SMNVEV (reference sequence).

This chain joins TRBV27 and TRBJ1-5; D remains ambiguous. Sequencing was performed on CD8+ T cells sorted from blood (inferred from file names), taken from a patient given nivolumab and ipilimumab in sequence. The clonotype was recovered from a human donor with melanoma. The CDR3 DNA is TGTGCCAGCAGTTTTACAGCTAGCAATCAGCCCCAGCATTTT. This sequence encodes CASSFTASNQPQHF.